This T cell receptor (beta chain) stems from a study of identical twins. General study points: The study reached conclusions through statistical analysis that was cross-sectional, not following the same donors.

Template switching added a universal primer site; cDNA carried unique molecular identifiers. TCRdb reprocessed the 5' RACE reads via MiXCR and lists one record per CDR3 protein. Of around 670,000 distinct CDR3 sequences listed, 6.1% are singletons. Everyone who donated was a healthy Caucasian. This clonotype was observed many times. Its target is unknown. The CDR3 contains 17 residues. V lost 4 bases to trimming and J lost 0 bases, with 15 bases between them. Germline V lookup: CDR1 KGHDR, CDR2 SFDVKD. The rearrangement uses TRBV24-1 and TRBJ2-1; the D gene is possibly TRBD2 (6 bases). The sequenced material came from naive T cells sorted from blood. The source of this sequence is a man between 18 and 29 years old in good health. The CDR3 reads CATSDPLAESSYNEQFF. CDR3 DNA: TGTGCCACCAGTGACCCACTAGCTGAGAGCTCCTACAATGAGCAGTTCTTC.